This TCR beta chain was obtained from a study of technical replicates of blood from a few donors. After removal of 6 bases from V and 6 bases from J, the junction contained 4 bases not matched to a gene. From germline, CDR1 is MNHEY and CDR2 SVGAGI. The CDR3 sequence is 13 residues long. The data were produced by immunoSEQ multiplex PCR, yet TCRdb's version contains in-frame clones alone and is incomplete. The sample yields approximately 95,000 clones, roughly 96% seen once. This clonotype was obtained from a human donor in good health. The chain is built from TRBV6-5 and TRBJ1-2; 10 positions agree with TRBD1. Sequencing was done on a sample of T cells isolated from PBMCs. Here the CDR3 DNA reads TGTGCCAGCAGGGGACAGGGGATTCATGGCTACACCTTC. Its translation is CASRGQGIHGYTF.